The present TCR beta chain was sequenced within a study of blood T cells in healthy people across ages. The sample holds a few counts of this clonotype. Its target is unknown. CDR1 and CDR2 (germline): LGHNA, YNFKEQ. The V segment lost 4 bases and the J segment 8 bases; nucleotides outside the gene matches: 11. The CDR3 runs to 15 residues. Donation came from healthy Caucasian individuals in Russia who were aged about 6 to 100. Next came a second PCR, run for about 7 to 12 cycles, which used a sample-barcoded 5' primer along with a J-beta primer mix. MiXCR, applied by TCRdb to the 5' RACE reads, yields one record per CDR3 protein. This sample has around 620,000 distinct CDR3 sequences, with roughly 28% found just once. Whole-study findings and limits: With naive T cell percentage, TCR beta diversity showed a strong correlation. Researchers said unsorted PBMCs prevented a conclusive naive versus antigen-experienced comparison. Estimates of diversity drawn from one million T cells were considered underestimates.

Input material: blood. The clonotype comes from a woman between 65 and 79 years old in good health. The chain employs TRBV4-2 and TRBJ1-2, with 9 nucleotides matching TRBD1. The CDR3 loop reads CASSLRDRDPPGYTF. CDR3 coding DNA: TGTGCCAGCAGCCTCCGGGACAGGGATCCTCCGGGCTACACCTTC.